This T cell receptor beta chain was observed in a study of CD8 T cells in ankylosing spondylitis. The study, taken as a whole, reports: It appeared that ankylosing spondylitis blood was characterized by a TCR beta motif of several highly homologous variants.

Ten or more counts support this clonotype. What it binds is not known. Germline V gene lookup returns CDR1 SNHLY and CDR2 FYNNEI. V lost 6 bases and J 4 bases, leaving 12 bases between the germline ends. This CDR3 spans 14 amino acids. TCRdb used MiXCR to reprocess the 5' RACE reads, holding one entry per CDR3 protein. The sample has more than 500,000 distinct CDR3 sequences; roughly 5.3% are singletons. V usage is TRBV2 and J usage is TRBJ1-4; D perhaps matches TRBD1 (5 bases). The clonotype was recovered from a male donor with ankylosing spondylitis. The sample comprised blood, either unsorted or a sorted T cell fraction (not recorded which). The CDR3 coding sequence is TGTGCCAGCAGGGGGGACCGGGTTAATGAAAAACTGTTTTTT. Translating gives CASRGDRVNEKLFF.